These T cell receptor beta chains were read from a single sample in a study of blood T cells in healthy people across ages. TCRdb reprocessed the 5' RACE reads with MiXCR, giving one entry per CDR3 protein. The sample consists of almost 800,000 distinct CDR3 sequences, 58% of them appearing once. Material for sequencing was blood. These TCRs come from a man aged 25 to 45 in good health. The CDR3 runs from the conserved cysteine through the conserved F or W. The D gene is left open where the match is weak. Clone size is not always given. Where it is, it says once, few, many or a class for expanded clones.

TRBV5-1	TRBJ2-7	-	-	TGCGCCAGCAGCTTGGCCAGTGAGGGACCCTACGAGCAGTACTTC	CASSLASEGPYEQYF
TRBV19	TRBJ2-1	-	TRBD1	TGTGCCAGTAGTACGACAGGGTTTAATGAGCAGTTCTTC	CASSTTGFNEQFF
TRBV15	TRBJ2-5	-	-	TGTGCCACCAGCAGAGATGGGGCGACCCAGTACTTC	CATSRDGATQYF
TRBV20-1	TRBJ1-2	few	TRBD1	TGCAGTGCTAGTCTTGCCCGGGACAGATATGGCTACACCTTC	CSASLARDRYGYTF
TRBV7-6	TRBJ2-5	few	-	TGTGCCAGCAGCCTTAGTTGGCGGGAGACCCAGTACTTC	CASSLSWRETQYF
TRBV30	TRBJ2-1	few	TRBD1	TGTGCCTGGAGTTTGGGACAGGGTGTACATGAGCAGTTCTTC	CAWSLGQGVHEQFF
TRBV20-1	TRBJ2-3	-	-	TGCAGTGCTAGAAACCTTTTTGACCGAGCTAGCACAGATACGCAGTATTTT	CSARNLFDRASTDTQYF
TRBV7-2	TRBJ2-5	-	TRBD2	TGTGCCAGCAGCGTGATGGGACTAGCGGGGGTAGAGACCCAGTACTTC	CASSVMGLAGVETQYF
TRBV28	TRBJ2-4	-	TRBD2	TGTGCCAGCAGGGGAGGGAACATTCAGTACTTC	CASRGGNIQYF
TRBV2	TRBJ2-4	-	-	TGTGCCAGCAGTGGGCTTTCGCGGGGACTAGCCAAAAACATTCAGTACTTC	CASSGLSRGLAKNIQYF
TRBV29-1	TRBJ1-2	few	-	TGCAGCGTCATCTTCCAGGGATATGGCTACACCTTC	CSVIFQGYGYTF
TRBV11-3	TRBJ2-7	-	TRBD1	TGTGCCAGCAGCCCCTACCCACGGACAGGGGACGAGCAGTACTTC	CASSPYPRTGDEQYF
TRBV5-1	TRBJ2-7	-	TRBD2	TGCGCCAGCAGCTTGGGGACTAGCCATATCCTAAGCGAGCAGTACTTC	CASSLGTSHILSEQYF
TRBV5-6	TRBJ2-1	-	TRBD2	TGTGCCAGCAGCGGACAGGGATCTAGCGGGAGAAGCTCCTACAATGAGCAGTTCTTC	CASSGQGSSGRSSYNEQFF
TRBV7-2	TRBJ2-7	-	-	TGTGCCAGCAGCTCAGCCCGGGGGGCGCCGGCCTACGAGCAGTACTTC	CASSSARGAPAYEQYF
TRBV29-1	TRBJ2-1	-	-	TGCAGCGTTGAAGCACTAGCATACAATGAGCAGTTCTTC	CSVEALAYNEQFF
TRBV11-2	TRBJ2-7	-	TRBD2	TGTGCCAGCAGCCCTCACCTAGCGGGCCTCCTCGAGCAGTACTTC	CASSPHLAGLLEQYF
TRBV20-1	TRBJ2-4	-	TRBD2	TGCAGTGCTACGGGACTAGCGCAAGGAGAGATCCAGTACTTC	CSATGLAQGEIQYF
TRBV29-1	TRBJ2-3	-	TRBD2	TGCAGCGTTGGGCTAGCGGGGGTCCCAGATACGCAGTATTTT	CSVGLAGVPDTQYF
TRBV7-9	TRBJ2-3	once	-	TGTGCCAGCAGCCGTACTAGAACAGATACGCAGTATTTT	CASSRTRTDTQYF
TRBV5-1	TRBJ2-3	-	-	TGCGCCAGCAGCTTGGGGGCCTCCAACCCCGATACGCAGTATTTT	CASSLGASNPDTQYF
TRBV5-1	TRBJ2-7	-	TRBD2	TGCGCCAGCAGTCCGGGAGGGACTAGCCGGTCCTACGAGCAGTACTTC	CASSPGGTSRSYEQYF